The clone carrying this T cell receptor beta chain is classed as medium-sized. The antigen is not known. Study findings and constraints: Tumor-infiltrating Treg TCR alpha and beta sequences overlapped most with tumor naive CD4+ T cells, then blood naive. Tumor memory CD4+ T cell TCR gene usage was found to cluster with blood and lymph node memory CD4+ cells and with lymph node naive CD4+ cells.

After constant-region reverse-primer amplification, full-length variable regions underwent semi-nested PCR with Nested Universal Primer A. TCRdb independently ran MiXCR on the 5' RACE reads; one entry per CDR3 protein. Found here are about 11,000 distinct CDR3 sequences, over 15% of them singletons; the top ten hold 3.5% to 4.5%. V was shortened by 3 bases and J by 3 bases, with 8 bases between the two germline ends. There are 12 residues in the CDR3. CDR1 and CDR2 from the germline V gene are DFQATT and SNEGSKA (reference sequence). Cells sorted as Tregs were CD4+, CD25+ and CD127-/low. V gene TRBV20-1 combines with J gene TRBJ1-2; TRBD1 is a possible D gene (6 bases). The sample was Tregs sorted from a lymph node. This clonotype was sampled from a female donor with breast cancer. CDR3: CSARYRDYGYTF. The CDR3 nucleotides are TGCAGTGCTAGGTACAGGGACTATGGCTACACCTTC.